This TCR beta chain came from a study of sequential checkpoint blockade in melanoma. Study context: Each arm's sequence ended with maintenance nivolumab.

This CDR3 contains 15 residues. V shed 2 bases and J shed 4 bases, with 11 bases lying between them. Germline CDR1 reads MNHNS; CDR2 reads SASEGT. The treatment here: randomized to nivolumab then ipilimumab (arm A) or the reverse (arm B). Live CD3+CD8+ CD19− CD56− cells were sorted from PBMCs. The method was immunoSEQ multiplex PCR; TCRdb's version includes in-frame clones alone and lacks a portion of them. The sample shows 12,000 or so clones, about four fifths of them seen only once. V gene TRBV6-1 combines with J gene TRBJ1-4, with D unclear. Source: CD8+ T cells sorted from blood (inferred from file names), taken from a patient given nivolumab and ipilimumab in sequence. This sequence was found in a human donor with melanoma. CDR3 nucleotides: TGTGCCAGCAGTGAACTGCCCAGTGGTAATGAAAAACTGTTTTTT. It translates to CASSELPSGNEKLFF.